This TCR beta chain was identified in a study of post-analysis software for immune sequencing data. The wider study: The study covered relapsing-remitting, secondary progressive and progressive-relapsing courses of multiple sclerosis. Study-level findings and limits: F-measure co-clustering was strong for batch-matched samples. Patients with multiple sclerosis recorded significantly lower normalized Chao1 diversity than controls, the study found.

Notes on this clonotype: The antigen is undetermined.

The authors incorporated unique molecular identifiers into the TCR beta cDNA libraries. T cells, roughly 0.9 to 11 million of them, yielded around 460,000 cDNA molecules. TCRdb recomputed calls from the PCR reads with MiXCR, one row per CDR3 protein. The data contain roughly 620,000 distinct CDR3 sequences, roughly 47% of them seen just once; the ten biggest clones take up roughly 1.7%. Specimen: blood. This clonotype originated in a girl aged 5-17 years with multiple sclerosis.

The CDR3 spells CASSHPGEVAYGYTF. The CDR3 bases are TGTGCCAGCAGCCATCCAGGGGAGGTGGCTTATGGCTACACCTTC. V is TRBV14 and J is TRBJ1-2, with D perhaps TRBD1 (6 bases). Germline V gene lookup returns CDR1 SGHDN and CDR2 FVKESK. This CDR3 has 15 residues. V was trimmed by 3 bases and J by 5 bases, leaving 16 bases between them. Based on the CDR3 plus reference TRBV14 and TRBJ1-2, the full variable domain is EAGVTQFPSHSVIEKGQTVTLRCDPISGHDNLYWYRRVMGKEIKFLLHFVKESKQDESGMPNNRFLAERTGGTYSTLKVQPAELEDSGVYFCASSHPGEVAYGYTFGSGTRLTVV.